The TCR beta chain under discussion was sequenced for a study of T-cell memory formation after mild COVID-19. The germline V gene has CDR1 LNHNV and CDR2 YYDKDF (reference sequence). The germline V and J ends were trimmed by 5 bases and 2 bases, with 1 base remaining between them. This CDR3 has 12 amino acids. About this clonotype itself: Its antigen is unidentified.

Study observations and caveats: Clones that got smaller from day 15 to 85 had even CD4/CD8, while clones growing later tipped toward CD4+.

TCRdb called the 5' RACE reads again in MiXCR, with one record for every CDR3 protein. This sample carries approximately 300,000 distinct CDR3 sequences, less than 20% of them seen once, and the ten largest clones take roughly 20%. This chain joins TRBV15 and TRBJ2-6; D not certain. The origin of this receptor is a man aged 18 to 35 who had mild COVID-19 (a few samples of this study predate the infection). Cell type and time point are not known. The sample was PBMCs or a T cell subset sorted from them (not recorded which). This chain's CDR3 is CATSAGANVLTF. CDR3 nucleotide sequence: TGTGCCACCAGCGCTGGGGCCAACGTCCTGACTTTC.